The 29 T cell receptor beta chains below were found in one sample sequenced in a study of control samples from healthy donors and cancer patients. TCRdb keeps only in-frame clones here, not all; method: immunoSEQ multiplex PCR. Of around 180,000 clones in the sample, roughly 92% are singletons; the top ten hold around 1.3%. The sample consisted of blood. These receptors were obtained from a woman under 30 in good health.

This chain connects TRBV3-1 (or the pseudogene TRBV3-2) to TRBJ2-1; 9 bases fit TRBD2. CDR1 is LGHDT and CDR2 is YNNKEL in the germline V gene (reference sequence). This CDR3 is 17 amino acids long. After removal of 0 bases from V and 2 bases from J, the junction contained 5 bases not matched to a gene. The DNA of the CDR3 is TGTGCCAGCAGCCAAGATAGGCTAGCGGGACCCTACAATGAGCAGTTCTTC. This translates into CASSQDRLAGPYNEQFF.

This clone came up a few times. The genes are TRBV7-3 and TRBJ2-1, with TRBD2 matching 9 bases. The CDR3 spans 15 residues. Germline lookup yields CDR1 SGHTA and CDR2 FQGTGA. V was pared by 2 bases and J by 6 bases, with 5 bases of the junction left unmatched. The CDR3 reads CASSLGGGARNEQFF. The CDR3 DNA is TGTGCCAGCAGCTTAGGCGGGGGGGCCCGCAATGAGCAGTTCTTC.

The rearrangement uses TRBV15 and TRBJ1-1; TRBD1 matches 9 bases. This CDR3 is built from 15 residues. V shed 5 bases and J 1 base; nucleotides not matched to a gene: 5. Germline loops: CDR1 LNHNV, CDR2 YYDKDF (reference sequence). DNA of the CDR3: TGTGCCACCAGCTTTGACAGGGGGTCGAACACTGAAGCTTTCTTT. This gives the protein CATSFDRGSNTEAFF. The full variable domain, with the rest looked up from reference TRBV15 and TRBJ1-1, is DAMVIQNPRYQVTQFGKPVTLSCSQTLNHNVMYWYQQKSSQAPKLLFHYYDKDFNNEADTPDNFQSRRPNTSFCFLDIRSPGLGDTAMYLCATSFDRGSNTEAFFGQGTRLTVV.

The chain combines TRBV7-9 with TRBJ2-1, with D possibly being TRBD1 or TRBD2 (7 bases each). CDR3 length equals 16 residues. Trimming removed 5 bases at V and 7 bases at J, with 21 bases between. Germline CDR1 is SEHNR and CDR2 is FQNEAQ (reference sequence). The CDR3 DNA reads TGTGCCAGCAGCCGAGGGGGGGACAGCGGGTTTAATGAGCAGTTCTTC. It translates to CASSRGGDSGFNEQFF.

V and J are TRBV2 and TRBJ2-1; 8 bases are shared with TRBD2. The trim removed 3 bases at V and 8 bases at J, leaving 9 bases unmatched. The CDR3 runs 15 residues. Germline-derived CDR1 and CDR2 are SNHLY and FYNNEI. The chain's CDR3 is CASSDIGTRGDEQFF. CDR3 sequence (DNA): TGTGCCAGCAGTGACATTGGGACTAGAGGCGATGAGCAGTTCTTC.

The chain has TRBV30 and TRBJ2-6, with TRBD2 matching over 7 bases. The ends lost 6 bases at V and 0 bases at J; junction bases unmatched: 11. Germline CDR1 reads GTSNPN; CDR2 reads SVGIG (reference sequence). There are 17 residues in the CDR3. CDR3 loop: CACIPSREDSGANVLTF. The CDR3 DNA is TGTGCCTGCATCCCTAGCCGGGAGGACTCTGGGGCCAACGTCCTGACTTTC.

This clone appeared a single time. The chain joins TRBV10-3 to TRBJ1-1, with D maybe TRBD1 (6 bases). V lost 10 bases and J 2 bases, leaving 17 bases between the germline ends. The CDR3 is made up of 14 amino acids. CDR1 is ENHRY and CDR2 is SYGVKD in the germline V gene. CDR3 region: CATLGGSKNTEAFF. The DNA for the CDR3 is TGTGCCACCTTAGGGGGGAGTAAAAACACTGAAGCTTTCTTT.

The rearrangement joins TRBV7-9 to TRBJ2-7, with D possibly being TRBD2 (6 bases). This CDR3 has 16 residues. Germline CDR1 and CDR2: SEHNR and FQNEAQ (reference sequence). Trimming cost V 1 base and J 2 bases, with 15 bases left between them. CDR3 residues: CASSLGRSGSAYEQYF. The CDR3 DNA sequence: TGTGCCAGCAGCTTAGGCCGTAGCGGAAGCGCCTACGAGCAGTACTTC.

V and J are TRBV11-3 and TRBJ1-2; D gene unclear. This CDR3 contains 14 residues. Looked up from germline, CDR1 is SGHNT and CDR2 is YENEEA. Trimming cost V 1 base and J 4 bases, with 10 bases left between them. The chain's CDR3 is CASSLGRGIYGYTF. CDR3 nucleotide sequence: TGTGCCAGCAGCTTAGGTCGGGGAATCTATGGCTACACCTTC.

The chain has TRBV18 and TRBJ2-3, with D unresolved. Trimming stripped 3 bases from V and 2 bases from J, with 6 bases between. The length of the CDR3 is 13 residues. Germline assignment: CDR1 KGHSH and CDR2 LQKENI. CDR3 loop: CASSPFNTDTQYF. The DNA of the CDR3 is TGTGCCAGCTCACCCTTCAACACAGATACGCAGTATTTT.

The genes are TRBV10-1 and TRBJ2-7; no clear D. Germline V gives CDR1 WNHNN, CDR2 SYGVQD (reference sequence). CDR3 size: 12 residues. Trimming stripped 2 bases from V and 6 bases from J, with 8 bases between. The CDR3 here is CASSEGHGEQYF. CDR3 nucleotides: TGCGCCAGCAGTGAGGGGCATGGCGAGCAGTACTTC.

V gene TRBV12-3 or TRBV12-4 combines with J gene TRBJ2-7; D is uncertain. With 2 bases removed from V and 3 bases from J, the gap between germline ends came to 5 bases. CDR3 length: 12 amino acids. This CDR3 is CASSLLRYEQYF. The CDR3 DNA reads as TGTGCCAGCAGTTTACTTCGCTACGAGCAGTACTTC.

V and J are TRBV7-9 and TRBJ1-5; tentatively, D is TRBD1 (5 bases). Looked up from germline, CDR1 is SEHNR and CDR2 is FQNEAQ (reference sequence). The V end was cut by 3 bases, the J end by 2 bases, with 14 bases between. This CDR3 has 16 residues. The CDR3 DNA is TGTGCCAGCAGCTTCCGGGGGGTGGAAGGCAATCAGCCCCAGCATTTT. This gives the protein CASSFRGVEGNQPQHF.

This clone has just one count. The genes are TRBV6-5 and TRBJ1-6; D not resolved. Trimming took 0 bases from V and 9 from J, leaving 12 bases between them. Germline V gene data show CDR1 as MNHEY and CDR2 as SVGAGI. This CDR3 region has 15 residues. The CDR3 reads CASSYSLSSGSPLHF. Written as DNA, the CDR3 is TGTGCCAGCAGTTACTCCCTGTCCAGCGGTTCACCCCTCCACTTT.

The rearrangement links TRBV9 to TRBJ2-7, with D unresolved. The CDR3 consists of 13 residues. Germline CDR1 and CDR2: SGDLS and YYNGEE. The germline V and J ends were trimmed by 0 bases and 6 bases, with 10 bases remaining between them. The CDR3 protein is CASSVATRAEQYF. In DNA, the CDR3 is TGTGCCAGCAGCGTAGCTACCCGGGCCGAGCAGTACTTC.

The chain combines TRBV7-2 with TRBJ2-7, with D unresolved. V gave up 5 bases and J gave up 1 base, with 12 bases separating them. The CDR3 is 14 amino acids. Germline CDR1 reads SGHTA; CDR2 reads FQGNSA. CDR3 amino acids: CASSPRIGSYEQYF. The CDR3 region has the DNA TGTGCCAGCAGCCCCCGAATTGGGTCCTACGAGCAGTACTTC. The full variable domain, with the rest looked up from reference TRBV7-2 and TRBJ2-7, is GAGVSQSPSNKVTEKGKDVELRCDPISGHTALYWYRQSLGQGLEFLIYFQGNSAPDKSGLPSDRFSAERTGGSVSTLTIQRTQQEDSAVYLCASSPRIGSYEQYFGPGTRLTVT.

The J gene is TRBJ2-1, the V gene TRBV6-2 or TRBV6-3; D is possibly TRBD1 (6 bases). The CDR3 covers 17 residues. The germline CDR1 and CDR2 sequences are MNHEY and SVGEGT. Trimming pared 2 bases from V and 4 bases from J, leaving 18 bases between. DNA for the CDR3: TGTGCCAGCAGTTACAGGGGGACAAAGTCCCCTTACAATGAGCAGTTCTTC. Translating it yields CASSYRGTKSPYNEQFF.

The V gene is TRBV4-3, the J gene TRBJ1-2; D ambiguous. Germline V lookup: CDR1 LGHNA, CDR2 YSLEER. The length of the CDR3 is 15 residues. Trimming took 0 bases from V and 4 from J, leaving 12 bases between them. CDR3 amino acids: CASSQDAREGYGYTF. Here the CDR3 DNA reads TGCGCCAGCAGCCAAGATGCGCGGGAGGGCTATGGCTACACCTTC.

J is TRBJ1-4 and V is TRBV4-1; D gene uncertain. The CDR3 covers 15 residues. With 5 bases removed from V and 5 bases from J, the gap between germline ends came to 15 bases. CDR1 and CDR2 from the germline V gene are MGHRA and YSYEKL. The CDR3 coding sequence is TGCGCCAGCAGCGGCCTGGGCCGGATAAATGAAAAACTGTTTTTT. As protein: CASSGLGRINEKLFF.

The CDR3 region is CASSLLAANYGYTF. The CDR3, as DNA: TGTGCCAGTAGTCTCCTGGCAGCCAACTATGGCTACACCTTC. V gene TRBV19 combines with J gene TRBJ1-2; no reliable D call. This CDR3 region has 14 residues. CDR1 LNHDA and CDR2 SQIVND come from the germline V gene (reference sequence). Trimming shortened V by 5 bases and J by 2 bases, and 12 bases separated the two germline ends.

The CDR3 is CASSGFKGPSYNEQFF. CDR3 DNA sequence: TGCGCCAGCAGTGGTTTCAAAGGCCCGTCGTACAATGAGCAGTTCTTC. V is TRBV10-1 and J is TRBJ2-1; D is unresolved. V was trimmed by 4 bases and J by 4 bases, leaving 17 bases between them. The CDR3 is made up of 16 amino acids. Germline lookup yields CDR1 WNHNN and CDR2 SYGVQD (reference sequence).

The rearrangement links TRBV7-8 to TRBJ2-1, with a weak D call TRBD2 (6 bases). The germline V and J ends were trimmed by 0 bases and 7 bases, with 13 bases remaining between them. Germline V gene sequence: CDR1 SGHVS, CDR2 FQNEAQ. This CDR3 region has 15 residues. The CDR3 spells CASSLALVGGNEQFF. The CDR3, as DNA: TGTGCCAGCAGCTTAGCGCTGGTGGGGGGAAATGAGCAGTTCTTC.

The V and J genes are TRBV7-2 and TRBJ2-1; D is ambiguous. Between the trimmed V and J ends, which lost 5 bases and 4 bases, there was a span of 18 bases. Germline values: CDR1 SGHTA, CDR2 FQGNSA. This CDR3 is built from 16 residues. As DNA, the CDR3 is TGTGCCAGCAGCCCGCTTCGGTACCCGCATTACAATGAGCAGTTCTTC. Its protein is CASSPLRYPHYNEQFF.

This clone occurred once. This chain connects TRBV7-9 to TRBJ2-1, with 13 bases matching TRBD2. The CDR3 has 15 amino acids. CDR1 SEHNR and CDR2 FQNEAQ come from the germline V gene (reference sequence). With V trimmed by 5 bases and J by 7 bases, 5 bases remained unmatched. This chain's CDR3 is CASSPTSGGANEQFF. DNA for the CDR3: TGTGCCAGCAGCCCCACTAGCGGGGGGGCAAATGAGCAGTTCTTC.

The chain employs TRBV7-2 and TRBJ1-2; 9 bases are a match to TRBD1. V was clipped by 4 bases and J by 5 bases; unmatched bases: 5. The CDR3 contains 14 residues. The germline V gene has CDR1 SGHTA and CDR2 FQGNSA. CDR3 residues: CASSWGGQGYGYTF. Written as DNA, the CDR3 is TGTGCCAGCAGCTGGGGGGGACAGGGTTATGGCTACACCTTC.

The J gene is TRBJ1-1, the V gene TRBV7-8; D ambiguous. Trimming took 1 base from V and 1 from J, leaving 7 bases between them. This CDR3 region has 14 residues. Germline assignment: CDR1 SGHVS and CDR2 FQNEAQ. The CDR3 region is CASSLGATNTEAFF. Written as DNA, the CDR3 is TGTGCCAGCAGCTTAGGGGCAACGAACACTGAAGCTTTCTTT.

This clone was observed once. V gene TRBV6-2 or TRBV6-3 combines with J gene TRBJ2-3; 7 bases align to TRBD2. In germline, CDR1 is MNHEY, CDR2 SVGEGT. This CDR3 is built from 15 residues. J was trimmed by 1 base and V by 2 bases; bases with no gene match: 3. The CDR3: CASSYLRGGTDTQYF. The CDR3 DNA reads TGTGCCAGCAGTTACCTACGGGGGGGCACAGATACGCAGTATTTT.

The V gene is TRBV6-2 or TRBV6-3, the J gene TRBJ1-1, with 9 bases matching TRBD1. Germline loops: CDR1 MNHEY, CDR2 SVGEGT. This CDR3 is 18 amino acids long. V dropped 5 bases and J dropped 4; count of bases not matched to a gene: 17. This CDR3 reads CASSGHGQGPRVATEAFF. The DNA of the CDR3 is TGTGCCAGCAGTGGGCACGGACAGGGGCCACGGGTTGCCACTGAAGCTTTCTTT.

The chain carries TRBV4-3 and TRBJ2-3, with 8 nucleotides matching TRBD2. CDR1 LGHNA and CDR2 YSLEER come from the germline V gene. This CDR3 spans 18 amino acids. J gave up 3 bases and V 0 bases, and 11 bases lay outside the gene matches. The DNA for the CDR3 is TGCGCCAGCAGCCAAGAACTAGCGGCCTTCGCGGGGACAGATACGCAGTATTTT. Translation gives CASSQELAAFAGTDTQYF.